This T cell receptor (beta chain) derives from a study of T-cell reconstitution after alpha-beta-depleted transplantation in children. Study conclusions and caveats: The authors attributed T-cell counts and diversity one year after transplant mostly to newly produced T cells. In patients about two months after transplant, alpha-beta T cells reportedly arose from several hundred expanded graft clones. Recipient T cells and thymic progenitors that survived were the source of the high TCRbeta diversity seen at day 60 in some patients.

The CDR3 is 14 residues long. Looked up from germline, CDR1 is MNHEY and CDR2 is SVGEGT. Trimming shortened V by 6 bases and J by 2 bases, and 13 bases separated the two germline ends. On this clonotype itself: Its specificity is not known.

A library of TCRbeta sequences, prepared with unique molecular identifiers, was generated. Each CDR3 protein is one row after TCRdb ran MiXCR on the PCR reads. The sample shows approximately 32,000 distinct CDR3 sequences, 5.5% to 7% of them seen only once. The source of this sequence is a child less than two years old who had a stem cell transplant for acute myeloid leukemia, so the T cells may come from the graft donor. The source was peripheral blood, collected 60 days after TCRalphabeta/CD19-depleted stem cell transplant. The gene calls are TRBV6-2 or TRBV6-3 and TRBJ2-5; weak D call: TRBD2 (6 bases). The CDR3 sequence: CASRPSGFQETQYF. CDR3 nucleotide sequence: TGTGCCAGCAGGCCGAGCGGGTTTCAAGAGACCCAGTACTTC.